The clone carrying this T cell receptor (beta chain) was detected ten times or more. The antigen is unknown. The CDR3 has 14 residues. Germline assignment: CDR1 SEHNR and CDR2 FQNEAQ (reference sequence). Trimming took 3 bases from V and 1 from J, leaving 10 bases between them. These data originate in a study of T-cell memory formation after mild COVID-19. Across the study: The two donors had largely donor-specific TCR clusters. Study-level results: Memory sampled before infection contained some responding clones, suggesting cross-reactive memory joined. For contracting clones, CD4+ ones sat mainly in CM and EM, CD8+ in EMRA.

With constant-segment primers, 5'RACE yielded cDNA libraries of TCR alpha and TCR beta that carried sample barcodes and UMIs. TCRdb reprocessed the 5' RACE reads via MiXCR and lists one record per CDR3 protein. Of about 110,000 distinct CDR3 sequences listed, 12% are singletons. Sequencing used PBMCs or a T cell subset sorted from them (not recorded which). This receptor was taken from an adult woman who had mild COVID-19 (a few samples of this study predate the infection). Cell type and time point are not known. The chain couples TRBV7-9 to TRBJ2-7; D gene ambiguous. The CDR3: CASSFPSRSYEQYF. CDR3 DNA: TGTGCCAGCAGCTTCCCCTCAAGGTCCTACGAGCAGTACTTC.